One and the same sample provided the 22 T cell receptor beta chains below, sequenced in a study of cytomegalovirus exposure and HLA in healthy donors. The PCR contained 60 Vbeta and 13 Jbeta primers. Sequenced by immunoSEQ multiplex PCR; TCRdb stores in-frame clones only, minus some. Here the sample spans about 120,000 clones, over 70% being singletons. Sequenced: PBMCs. These receptors were collected from a woman in her late teens or twenties in good health and CMV-seronegative.

The rearrangement links TRBV7-2 to TRBJ1-5; D is perhaps TRBD1 (6 bases). V dropped 2 bases and J dropped 7 bases, with 12 bases sitting between them. Germline V gene lookup returns CDR1 SGHTA and CDR2 FQGNSA. This CDR3 has 14 amino acids. The CDR3 is CASSLSGRGQPQHF. CDR3 coding DNA: TGTGCCAGCAGCTTATCTGGGAGGGGGCAGCCCCAGCATTTT.

The V call is TRBV5-1, the J call TRBJ1-1; D is ambiguous. The CDR3 sequence is 15 residues long. Trimming took 0 bases from V and 1 from J, leaving 10 bases between them. Germline V gene lookup returns CDR1 SGHRS and CDR2 YFSETQ. In DNA form, the CDR3 reads TGCGCCAGCAGCTTGGCCTCGTTCGGGAACACTGAAGCTTTCTTT. This gives the protein CASSLASFGNTEAFF. Based on the CDR3 plus reference TRBV5-1 and TRBJ1-1, the full variable domain is KAGVTQTPRYLIKTRGQQVTLSCSPISGHRSVSWYQQTPGQGLQFLFEYFSETQRNKGNFPGRFSGRQFSNSRSEMNVSTLELGDSALYLCASSLASFGNTEAFFGQGTRLTVV.

The J gene is TRBJ2-7, the V gene TRBV29-1, with D perhaps matching TRBD2 (6 bases). CDR1 and CDR2 from the germline V gene are SQVTM and ANQGSEA. The CDR3 extends over 13 amino acids. V was cut by 5 bases and J by 6 bases, with 17 bases left in between. CDR3 protein: CSVSSGGKGEQYF. The CDR3 DNA is TGCAGCGTTAGTTCCGGGGGTAAGGGCGAGCAGTACTTC.

CDR3 sequence (DNA): TGCGCCAGCAGCCAAGACAGGAACACCGGGGAGCTGTTTTTT. Encoded protein: CASSQDRNTGELFF. This chain connects TRBV4-1 to TRBJ2-2; D call uncertain. Germline CDR1 is MGHRA and CDR2 is YSYEKL. With 0 bases removed from V and 1 base from J, the gap between germline ends came to 3 bases. The CDR3 is 14 residues long.

This clone was seen a few times. This sequence joins TRBV6-1 and TRBJ1-5; possibly TRBD1 for D (5 bases). The ends were cut back, 6 bases at V and 3 bases at J, with 9 bases in the middle. The V gene's germline CDR1 is MNHNS and CDR2 SASEGT. The length of the CDR3 is 13 residues. The CDR3 DNA reads TGTGCCAGCAGGGAGGGACCCAATCAGCCCCAGCATTTT. This codes for CASREGPNQPQHF.

This clone has only one observation. V is TRBV7-2 and J is TRBJ2-7; 7 positions match TRBD1. The CDR3 extends over 13 amino acids. Trimming took 6 bases from V and 6 from J; bases not matched to a gene: 8. CDR1 SGHTA and CDR2 FQGNSA come from the germline V gene. CDR3 coding DNA: TGTGCCAGCAGTCCTACAGGGGTGGGCGAGCAGTACTTC. It specifies CASSPTGVGEQYF.

The gene calls are TRBV6-5 and TRBJ2-5, with 11 positions matching TRBD2. The CDR3 contains 15 residues. V lost 5 bases and J lost 4; bases outside the gene matches: 6. Per the germline V gene, CDR1 is MNHEY and CDR2 is SVGAGI. CDR3 protein: CASSPGLAGGETQYF. CDR3 bases: TGTGCCAGCAGTCCCGGACTAGCGGGTGGAGAGACCCAGTACTTC.

The V gene is TRBV5-1, the J gene TRBJ1-2; TRBD1 matches 9 bases. The CDR3 sequence is 17 residues long. Germline trimming cut 4 bases from V and 5 bases from J; bases unmatched to any gene: 15. Germline values: CDR1 SGHRS, CDR2 YFSETQ. The CDR3 is CASSPGTGSSSGYGYTF. CDR3 coding DNA: TGCGCCAGCAGCCCGGGGACAGGGTCCTCCTCGGGATATGGCTACACCTTC.

This chain joins TRBV15 and TRBJ1-3; D call uncertain. V was shortened by 3 bases and J by 0 bases, with 6 bases between the two germline ends. CDR1 is LNHNV, CDR2 YYDKDF, per germline (reference sequence). CDR3 length: 14 amino acids. Here the CDR3 DNA reads TGTGCCACCAGCAGGCCCTACTCTGGAAACACCATATATTTT. Its protein product is CATSRPYSGNTIYF.

This chain connects TRBV5-6 to TRBJ2-7, with 12 nucleotides matching TRBD1. V trimming: 0 bases; J trimming: 3 bases; junction bases outside the gene matches: 4. The CDR3 runs 16 residues. The germline gives CDR1 SGHDT, CDR2 YYEEEE. CDR3 loop: CASSLGDRGLLYEQYF. The CDR3 DNA reads as TGTGCCAGCAGCTTGGGGGACAGGGGGCTTCTCTACGAGCAGTACTTC. Filled out from reference TRBV5-6 and TRBJ2-7, the complete variable domain reads DAGVTQSPTHLIKTRGQQVTLRCSPKSGHDTVSWYQQALGQGPQFIFQYYEEEERQRGNFPDRFSGHQFPNYSSELNVNALLLGDSALYLCASSLGDRGLLYEQYFGPGTRLTVT.

The chain has TRBV7-9 and TRBJ2-5, with D unclear. The CDR3 covers 15 residues. Trimming took off 4 bases at V and 5 bases at J, with 17 bases between the two ends. Looked up from germline, CDR1 is SEHNR and CDR2 is FQNEAQ (reference sequence). The CDR3 spells CASSSLQKPRETQYF. The CDR3 nucleotides read TGTGCCAGCAGCTCACTACAAAAACCTAGGGAGACCCAGTACTTC. Based on the CDR3 plus reference TRBV7-9 and TRBJ2-5, the full variable domain is DTGVSQNPRHKITKRGQNVTFRCDPISEHNRLYWYRQTLGQGPEFLTYFQNEAQLEKSRLLSDRFSAERPKGSFSTLEIQRTEQGDSAMYLCASSSLQKPRETQYFGPGTRLLVL.

The CDR3 DNA follows: TGCGCCAGCAGCCAGTGGGCAGGGGTTTCCAATGAGCAGTTCTTC. It codes for CASSQWAGVSNEQFF. This chain connects TRBV4-1 to TRBJ2-1, with D possibly TRBD1 on 6 matching bases. Per the germline V gene, CDR1 is MGHRA and CDR2 is YSYEKL. The length of the CDR3 is 15 residues. Trimming removed 3 bases at V and 6 bases at J, with 15 bases between.

The chain employs TRBV5-1 and TRBJ1-5; D might be TRBD1 (5 bases). Germline lookup yields CDR1 SGHRS and CDR2 YFSETQ. V was shortened by 0 bases and J by 5 bases, with 9 bases between the two germline ends. CDR3 length: 14 residues. CDR3 sequence: CASSLVGGDQPQHF. Written as DNA, the CDR3 is TGCGCCAGCAGCTTGGTCGGAGGGGATCAGCCCCAGCATTTT.

The chain combines TRBV10-2 with TRBJ1-2, with 7 bases fitting TRBD1. This CDR3 spans 13 amino acids. The germline V gene encodes CDR1 WSHSY and CDR2 SAAADI. Unmatched junction bases numbered 4, after V lost 2 bases and J lost 7 bases. The CDR3 nucleotides are TGCGCCAGCAGTGAGAGCAGGGGGGTTGGCTACACCTTC. Translation: CASSESRGVGYTF.

The chain has TRBV30 and TRBJ1-2; TRBD1 matches 7 bases. The CDR3 runs to 14 residues. V lost 3 bases, J lost 7 bases, and 11 bases stayed unmatched. Germline V CDR1 and CDR2: GTSNPN, SVGIG (reference sequence). The CDR3 protein is CAWRTGKGIRGYTF. CDR3 DNA sequence: TGTGCCTGGAGGACAGGGAAAGGAATCCGTGGCTACACCTTC.

The rearrangement joins TRBV9 to TRBJ2-7, with 7 nucleotides matching TRBD1. This CDR3 is built from 15 residues. V shed 3 bases, J shed 1 base, and the junction held 7 bases outside the gene matches. Germline-derived CDR1 and CDR2 are SGDLS and YYNGEE. The CDR3 nucleotides read TGTGCCAGCAGCGCCGCCGGGACAGCGTCCTACGAGCAGTACTTC. It translates to CASSAAGTASYEQYF.

The CDR3 region is CASSLGDRLGQETQYF. DNA of the CDR3: TGCGCCAGCAGCTTGGGGGACAGGTTGGGGCAAGAGACCCAGTACTTC. The chain employs TRBV5-1 and TRBJ2-5; 8 bases map to TRBD1. V trimming: 0 bases; J trimming: 2 bases; junction bases outside the gene matches: 6. In germline, CDR1 is SGHRS, CDR2 YFSETQ. There are 16 residues in the CDR3.

The rearrangement joins TRBV2 to TRBJ1-1; 8 bases align to TRBD1. With V trimmed by 7 bases and J by 6 bases, 22 bases remained unmatched. This CDR3 contains 18 residues. Per germline, CDR1 SNHLY and CDR2 FYNNEI. Written as DNA, the CDR3 is TGTGCCAGCAATCGGGACAGGAAGAGAGGAAAGGGTGACGCTGAAGCTTTCTTT. The encoded protein is CASNRDRKRGKGDAEAFF. The full variable domain, its missing parts supplied by reference TRBV2 and TRBJ1-1, is EPEVTQTPSHQVTQMGQEVILRCVPISNHLYFYWYRQILGQKVEFLVSFYNNEISEKSEIFDDQFSVERPDGSNFTLKIRSTKLEDSAMYFCASNRDRKRGKGDAEAFFGQGTRLTVV.

This CDR3 reads CASSEIGIGYNSPLHF. The CDR3 bases are TGTGCCAGCAGTGAAATCGGGATAGGCTATAATTCACCCCTCCACTTT. The rearrangement uses TRBV2 and TRBJ1-6; D gene uncertain. Germline values: CDR1 SNHLY, CDR2 FYNNEI. The CDR3 spans 16 residues. Between the trimmed V and J ends, which lost 2 bases and 3 bases, there was a span of 11 bases.

The genes are TRBV5-1 and TRBJ1-1, with 10 positions matching TRBD1. V dropped 4 bases and J dropped 1; count of bases not matched to a gene: 4. Germline lookup yields CDR1 SGHRS and CDR2 YFSETQ. CDR3 length: 15 residues. The CDR3: CASSPWTGGNTEAFF. The CDR3 DNA reads TGCGCCAGCAGCCCCTGGACAGGGGGGAACACTGAAGCTTTCTTT.

V gene TRBV19 combines with J gene TRBJ2-5; possible D gene TRBD2, 5 bases. This CDR3 is 13 amino acids long. V gave up 9 bases and J gave up 11 bases, with 22 bases separating them. Germline CDR1 LNHDA, CDR2 SQIVND (reference sequence). The CDR3 here is CASTRLKGREQYF. The CDR3 DNA is TGTGCCAGCACCAGGCTTAAGGGTAGGGAGCAGTACTTC.

This chain uses TRBV28 with TRBJ1-1; a possible D gene is TRBD1 (5 bases). Trimming took off 3 bases at V and 6 bases at J, with 8 bases between the two ends. Germline lookup yields CDR1 MDHEN and CDR2 SYDVKM. There are 12 residues in the CDR3. The CDR3 here is CASSLGGAEAFF. For the CDR3, the DNA is TGTGCCAGCAGTTTGGGGGGAGCTGAAGCTTTCTTT.